The clone carrying this T cell receptor beta chain has a single count. This entry belongs to a study of control samples from healthy donors and cancer patients. Profiled with immunoSEQ multiplex PCR; TCRdb holds only in-frame clones, not every one. The table includes around 94,000 clones, about nine tenths detected once. The CDR3 contains 16 residues. Deletions cut 4 bases from V and 6 bases from J, with 22 bases between. Germline CDR1 and CDR2: SGHNT and YYREEE (reference sequence). The receptor was isolated from a woman aged 18-29 years in good health. Material: blood. This chain connects TRBV5-4 to TRBJ1-2; the D gene is possibly TRBD1 (5 bases). The DNA of the CDR3 is TGTGCCAGCAGCACCCAGCGTGGGCAGGGAGAGGATGGCTACACCTTC. It translates to CASSTQRGQGEDGYTF.